The entry below gives a single T cell receptor (beta chain) sequence along with its context. The data stem from a study of blood T cell repertoires in COVID-19. The wider study: Material from acute and convalescent COVID-19 was sourced from the United States, Italy and Spain.

Those enrolled, adults aged roughly 18 to 89 years, came from some 25 US areas. Cohort assignment relied on participant-reported clinical history. As handled by the study authors: Amplifying reference gene primers gave estimates of nucleated cell counts. Here immunoSEQ multiplex PCR was the method, and the copy in TCRdb shows in-frame clones only, minus some. V and J calls and clone size come straight from that table; D and trimming were deduced from the DNA. The profile covers roughly 240,000 clones, with around 88% appearing a single time and 2% to 2.5% taken by the ten largest. V shed 5 bases, J shed 8 bases, and the junction held 14 bases outside the gene matches. This CDR3 has 16 amino acids. Germline lookup yields CDR1 SGHTA and CDR2 FQGNSA.

The sequence came from a woman aged 40-49 years with acute COVID-19. V usage is TRBV7-2 and J usage is TRBJ2-1, with 8 bases lining up with TRBD2. Sample: PBMCs or T cells enriched from blood (not recorded which). CDR3 sequence (DNA): TGTGCCAGCAGCCGCTTTCCGGGGGGGGGCTCGGATGAGCAGTTCTTC. Residues: CASSRFPGGGSDEQFF. Combining the CDR3 with reference TRBV7-2 and TRBJ2-1 gives the whole variable domain GAGVSQSPSNKVTEKGKDVELRCDPISGHTALYWYRQSLGQGLEFLIYFQGNSAPDKSGLPSDRFSAERTGGSVSTLTIQRTQQEDSAVYLCASSRFPGGGSDEQFFGPGTRLTVL.